The next 14 T cell receptor beta chains were all read from a single sample in a study of blood T cell repertoires in COVID-19. Sequencing was performed with immunoSEQ multiplex PCR; in TCRdb, only in-frame clones are kept and a portion is missing. Altogether some 400,000 clones are present, 91% being singletons, with the ten largest covering around 0.94%. Sequenced material: PBMCs or T cells enriched from blood (not recorded which). The receptors originated from a woman aged 35 to 49 who had been exposed to COVID-19.

This sequence joins TRBV29-1 and TRBJ1-2; no firm D call. CDR3 length equals 13 residues. Trimming shortened V by 3 bases and J by 10 bases, and 18 bases separated the two germline ends. The germline gives CDR1 SQVTM, CDR2 ANQGSEA. In nucleotides, the CDR3 is TGCAGCGTTGAGGTGGAGGGTAGGCCCCTCTACACCTTC. Translation: CSVEVEGRPLYTF.

V is TRBV27 and J is TRBJ1-2, with 8 positions matching TRBD1. J lost 0 bases, V lost 6 bases, and 3 bases had no gene match. CDR3 length: 14 amino acids. In germline, CDR1 is MNHEY, CDR2 SMNVEV (reference sequence). As DNA, the CDR3 is TGTGCCAGCAGCCGGACAGGGTCTAACTATGGCTACACCTTC. It specifies CASSRTGSNYGYTF.

The chain links TRBV5-4 to TRBJ1-1; TRBD1 matches at 7 bases. The CDR3 has 14 residues. Trimming at V came to 6 bases and at J to 2 bases, leaving 7 bases not matched to a gene. In germline, CDR1 is SGHNT, CDR2 YYREEE (reference sequence). The DNA for the CDR3 is TGTGCCAGCACCTCCGCAGGGGGTAACACTGAAGCTTTCTTT. It specifies CASTSAGGNTEAFF.

The chain has TRBV7-3 and TRBJ2-2; D not certain. This CDR3 contains 16 residues. Deletions cut 0 bases from V and 3 bases from J, with 11 bases between. Germline V gene sequence: CDR1 SGHTA, CDR2 FQGTGA. CDR3 DNA: TGTGCCAGCAGCTTAACCGGGTTGAGCGACACCGGGGAGCTGTTTTTT. Translating it yields CASSLTGLSDTGELFF.

The J gene is TRBJ2-6, the V gene TRBV24-1, with a tentative D call TRBD2 (6 bases). V gave up 9 bases and J gave up 0 bases, with 17 bases separating them. Per germline, CDR1 KGHDR and CDR2 SFDVKD. The CDR3 extends over 17 amino acids. In DNA, the CDR3 is TGTGCCACCTCCCTGGCAGGACTAAGCTCTGGGGCCAACGTCCTGACTTTC. This gives the protein CATSLAGLSSGANVLTF.

V usage is TRBV25-1 and J usage is TRBJ2-5; TRBD2 matches at 12 bases. This CDR3 spans 16 amino acids. V shed 3 bases, J shed 3 bases, and the junction held 5 bases outside the gene matches. CDR1 is MGHDK and CDR2 is SYGVNS in the germline V gene. The CDR3, as DNA: TGTGCCAGCAGTGATACTCTAGCGGGGGGGAAAGAGACCCAGTACTTC. Its protein product is CASSDTLAGGKETQYF.

This clone has just one count. The genes are TRBV6-8 and TRBJ1-2, with D hard to call. CDR1 and CDR2 from the germline V gene are MNHGY and SAAAGT. The V end was cut by 0 bases, the J end by 7 bases, with 24 bases between. The CDR3 covers 18 residues. The CDR3 DNA reads TGTGCCAGCAGTTACTCGCGGATGGTGGCCTCCCGGTCCGGTGGCTACACCTTC. It translates to CASSYSRMVASRSGGYTF.

The chain has TRBV3-1 (or the pseudogene TRBV3-2) and TRBJ1-2, with TRBD1 matching 12 bases. Per the germline V gene, CDR1 is LGHDT and CDR2 is YNNKEL (reference sequence). This CDR3 has 16 amino acids. V dropped 1 base and J dropped 7; count of bases not matched to a gene: 7. CDR3 in DNA: TGTGCCAGCAGCCAAGTAGAGGGACAGGGGGCTTCTGGCTACACCTTC. This codes for CASSQVEGQGASGYTF.

This sequence joins TRBV3-1 (or the pseudogene TRBV3-2) and TRBJ2-5; the D is unclear. The CDR3 length is 14 residues. The germline V gene encodes CDR1 LGHDT and CDR2 YNNKEL (reference sequence). V was cut by 7 bases and J by 2 bases, with 14 bases left in between. The CDR3 here is CASNPGRYQETQYF. CDR3 coding DNA: TGTGCCAGCAACCCAGGCAGGTATCAAGAGACCCAGTACTTC.

The V and J genes are TRBV5-1 and TRBJ2-3; 10 bases are shared with TRBD2. V lost 4 bases to trimming and J lost 1 base; unmatched junction nucleotides: 3. This CDR3 is built from 15 residues. Germline CDR1 reads SGHRS; CDR2 reads YFSETQ. CDR3 residues: CASSQTSGGTDTQYF. In DNA, the CDR3 is TGCGCCAGCAGCCAAACTAGCGGGGGCACAGATACGCAGTATTTT.

The chain's CDR3 is CASSVSGAGGQNEQFF. CDR3 coding DNA: TGCGCCAGCAGCGTCTCCGGGGCGGGGGGACAGAATGAGCAGTTCTTC. The chain carries TRBV5-1 and TRBJ2-1, with D maybe TRBD2 (8 bases). The V end was cut by 4 bases, the J end by 7 bases, with 21 bases between. The CDR3 contains 16 residues. Germline V gene lookup returns CDR1 SGHRS and CDR2 YFSETQ.

V and J are TRBV27 and TRBJ2-2, with TRBD2 matching over 10 bases. The V and J ends lost 7 bases and 0 bases, in that order; junction bases with no gene match: 5. This CDR3 has 16 amino acids. Germline V gene data show CDR1 as MNHEY and CDR2 as SMNVEV (reference sequence). In DNA, the CDR3 is TGTGCCAGCACCCCAGCGGGGGGGCCGAACACCGGGGAGCTGTTTTTT. Amino acids: CASTPAGGPNTGELFF.

This chain links TRBV24-1 with TRBJ2-3; D is perhaps TRBD1 (6 bases). Germline loops: CDR1 KGHDR, CDR2 SFDVKD. The CDR3 contains 17 residues. V lost 0 bases and J lost 2, with 14 bases in between. CDR3 nucleotide sequence: TGTGCCACCAGTGATTTGAGGCAACAGGGCCACACAGATACGCAGTATTTT. It translates to CATSDLRQQGHTDTQYF.

The gene calls are TRBV12-5 and TRBJ1-3; 7 positions agree with TRBD1. Germline V gene sequence: CDR1 LGHNT, CDR2 FRNRAP. CDR3 length equals 12 residues. V lost 2 bases, J lost 10 bases, and 2 bases stayed unmatched. CDR3 in amino acids: CASGLPGGTIYF. In nucleotides, the CDR3 is TGTGCTAGTGGTTTGCCAGGGGGAACCATATATTTT.